This T cell receptor beta chain appears in the sequencing data of a study of control samples from healthy donors and cancer patients. Clones were read by immunoSEQ multiplex PCR, and TCRdb kept only the in-frame ones, dropping some. The sample holds fewer than 200,000 clones, just under 95% seen once. Germline V lookup: CDR1 MGHRA, CDR2 YSYEKL. CDR3 length equals 15 residues. Between the trimmed V and J ends, which lost 3 bases and 4 bases, there was a span of 15 bases. The sequence was obtained from a man aged 18 to 35 in good health. The rearrangement links TRBV4-1 to TRBJ1-1; D perhaps matches TRBD1 (6 bases). Sequenced: blood. CDR3 sequence reads: CASSHLLGGGTEAFF. The CDR3 nucleotides read TGCGCCAGCAGCCACCTACTCGGGGGCGGCACTGAAGCTTTCTTT.